The rows below give T cell receptor beta chains drawn from one sample of a study of cytomegalovirus exposure and HLA in healthy donors. Here immunoSEQ multiplex PCR was the method, and the copy in TCRdb shows in-frame clones only, minus some. The sample yields 110,000 to 150,000 clones, over 55% seen once. The sample was PBMCs. The receptors originated from a man aged 35 to 55 in good health and CMV-seronegative. The CDR3 runs from the conserved cysteine through the conserved F or W. Fields, in order: D gene, J gene, V gene, clone size, CDR3 protein, CDR3 DNA. D genes are given only for firm matches. Size values are once, few and many counts, or a class for expanded clones, and some rows have none.

d_call: .; j_call: TRBJ2-7; v_call: TRBV30; clone_size: once; cdr3_aa: CAWSKLVSSYEQYF; cdr3_nt: TGTGCCTGGAGTAAACTTGTAAGCTCCTACGAGCAGTACTTC
d_call: TRBD2; j_call: TRBJ2-1; v_call: TRBV30; clone_size: .; cdr3_aa: CAWLTSGSPYYNEQFF; cdr3_nt: TGTGCCTGGCTGACTAGCGGGAGCCCCTACTACAATGAGCAGTTCTTC
d_call: TRBD1; j_call: TRBJ2-7; v_call: TRBV5-1; clone_size: once; cdr3_aa: CASSRGQGVSGEQYF; cdr3_nt: TGCGCCAGCAGCAGAGGACAGGGGGTGTCGGGCGAGCAGTACTTC
d_call: .; j_call: TRBJ1-1; v_call: TRBV30; clone_size: .; cdr3_aa: CAWSVRENTEAFF; cdr3_nt: TGTGCCTGGAGTGTACGGGAGAACACTGAAGCTTTCTTT
d_call: TRBD1; j_call: TRBJ1-1; v_call: TRBV2; clone_size: few; cdr3_aa: CASLRQGPTEAFF; cdr3_nt: TGTGCCAGCCTACGACAGGGCCCCACTGAAGCTTTCTTT
d_call: TRBD2; j_call: TRBJ2-3; v_call: TRBV4-3; clone_size: once; cdr3_aa: CASSQEFSGGRAGDTQYF; cdr3_nt: TGCGCCAGCAGCCAAGAGTTCTCCGGCGGGAGGGCGGGTGATACGCAGTATTTT
d_call: .; j_call: TRBJ2-5; v_call: TRBV6-1; clone_size: few; cdr3_aa: CASTAYRAETQYF; cdr3_nt: TGTGCCAGCACCGCCTACAGGGCGGAGACCCAGTACTTC
d_call: .; j_call: TRBJ1-1; v_call: TRBV30; clone_size: .; cdr3_aa: CAWSRGGANTEAFF; cdr3_nt: TGTGCCTGGAGTCGGGGGGGCGCTAACACTGAAGCTTTCTTT
d_call: TRBD2; j_call: TRBJ2-7; v_call: TRBV7-2; clone_size: .; cdr3_aa: CASSLGGGGSGNEQYF; cdr3_nt: TGTGCCAGCAGCTTAGGGGGCGGGGGGTCAGGGAACGAGCAGTACTTC
d_call: .; j_call: TRBJ2-4; v_call: TRBV2; clone_size: .; cdr3_aa: CASREISGAKNIQYF; cdr3_nt: TGTGCCAGCAGGGAAATTAGCGGAGCCAAAAACATTCAGTACTTC
d_call: TRBD2; j_call: TRBJ2-7; v_call: TRBV7-6; clone_size: few; cdr3_aa: CASSTGTSSTYEQYF; cdr3_nt: TGTGCCAGCAGCACCGGGACTAGCTCCACCTACGAGCAGTACTTC
d_call: .; j_call: TRBJ1-1; v_call: TRBV7-3; clone_size: .; cdr3_aa: CASSLTGNTEAFF; cdr3_nt: TGTGCCAGCAGCTTAACCGGGAACACTGAAGCTTTCTTT
d_call: TRBD1; j_call: TRBJ1-5; v_call: TRBV19; clone_size: .; cdr3_aa: CASSIRQGQNQPQHF; cdr3_nt: TGTGCCAGTAGTATTCGACAGGGGCAAAATCAGCCCCAGCATTTT
d_call: .; j_call: TRBJ2-3; v_call: TRBV5-1; clone_size: .; cdr3_aa: CASSLDSGSTDTQYF; cdr3_nt: TGCGCCAGCAGCTTGGACAGCGGGAGCACAGATACGCAGTATTTT
d_call: .; j_call: TRBJ1-1; v_call: TRBV5-1; clone_size: .; cdr3_aa: CASSLVAENAPGGAFF; cdr3_nt: TGCGCCAGCAGCTTGGTAGCGGAAAACGCTCCTGGGGGAGCTTTCTTT
d_call: .; j_call: TRBJ1-4; v_call: TRBV6-1; clone_size: .; cdr3_aa: CASSPVGGSEKLFF; cdr3_nt: TGTGCCAGCAGCCCCGTTGGTGGTAGTGAAAAACTGTTTTTT
d_call: TRBD2; j_call: TRBJ2-3; v_call: TRBV7-6; clone_size: .; cdr3_aa: CASSATGGPTDTQYF; cdr3_nt: TGTGCCAGCAGCGCGACGGGGGGGCCGACAGATACGCAGTATTTT
d_call: .; j_call: TRBJ1-1; v_call: TRBV12-5; clone_size: .; cdr3_aa: CASGLVTFGGLNTEAFF; cdr3_nt: TGTGCTAGTGGTTTGGTAACGTTCGGGGGATTGAACACTGAAGCTTTCTTT
d_call: .; j_call: TRBJ2-1; v_call: TRBV9; clone_size: .; cdr3_aa: CASSSPLTSNEQFF; cdr3_nt: TGTGCCAGCAGCTCCCCCCTGACTAGCAATGAGCAGTTCTTC
d_call: .; j_call: TRBJ2-1; v_call: TRBV7-8; clone_size: .; cdr3_aa: CASSPIEVDEQFF; cdr3_nt: TGTGCCAGCAGCCCGATAGAGGTAGATGAGCAGTTCTTC
d_call: .; j_call: TRBJ1-2; v_call: TRBV7-9; clone_size: few; cdr3_aa: CASSLNQAGYTF; cdr3_nt: TGTGCCAGCAGCTTAAATCAAGCTGGCTACACCTTC
d_call: .; j_call: TRBJ1-3; v_call: TRBV6-5; clone_size: few; cdr3_aa: CASSLRTGSSGNTIYF; cdr3_nt: TGTGCCAGCAGTTTGCGGACGGGAAGCTCTGGAAACACCATATATTTT
d_call: TRBD1; j_call: TRBJ1-1; v_call: TRBV5-6; clone_size: .; cdr3_aa: CASRETGMNTEAFF; cdr3_nt: TGTGCCAGCAGGGAGACAGGGATGAACACTGAAGCTTTCTTT
d_call: .; j_call: TRBJ2-2; v_call: TRBV21-1; clone_size: .; cdr3_aa: CASSNSFLLPKNRDSDRGELFF; cdr3_nt: TGTGCCAGCAGCAATAGTTTTCTGCTCCCCAAAAACCGGGACAGCGACAGGGGGGAGCTGTTTTTT
d_call: TRBD1; j_call: TRBJ2-1; v_call: TRBV5-1; clone_size: .; cdr3_aa: CASSLEGTGVDEQFF; cdr3_nt: TGCGCCAGCAGCTTGGAAGGGACAGGGGTCGATGAGCAGTTCTTC
d_call: .; j_call: TRBJ1-4; v_call: TRBV2; clone_size: .; cdr3_aa: CASSVTGPATNEKLFF; cdr3_nt: TGTGCCAGCAGCGTGACAGGACCCGCAACTAATGAAAAACTGTTTTTT
d_call: TRBD2; j_call: TRBJ2-1; v_call: TRBV4-1; clone_size: few; cdr3_aa: CASSGRGLAVDNEQFF; cdr3_nt: TGCGCCAGCAGCGGCCGTGGACTAGCCGTCGACAATGAGCAGTTCTTC
d_call: TRBD1; j_call: TRBJ1-4; v_call: TRBV6-1; clone_size: few; cdr3_aa: CASSGDRVSEKLFF; cdr3_nt: TGTGCCAGCAGCGGAGACAGGGTATCTGAAAAACTGTTTTTT
d_call: TRBD1; j_call: TRBJ1-5; v_call: TRBV15; clone_size: .; cdr3_aa: CATSRDQGDIKPQHF; cdr3_nt: TGTGCCACCAGCAGAGATCAGGGGGACATCAAGCCCCAGCATTTT
d_call: .; j_call: TRBJ1-4; v_call: TRBV28; clone_size: few; cdr3_aa: CASSYLATETNEKLFF; cdr3_nt: TGTGCCAGCAGTTACCTAGCGACGGAAACTAATGAAAAACTGTTTTTT
d_call: TRBD1; j_call: TRBJ2-2; v_call: TRBV27; clone_size: .; cdr3_aa: CASSSNFAGQGEIGELFF; cdr3_nt: TGTGCCAGCAGTTCAAATTTCGCCGGACAGGGGGAGATCGGGGAGCTGTTTTTT
d_call: .; j_call: TRBJ1-5; v_call: TRBV15; clone_size: .; cdr3_aa: CATSRGGGVGNQPQHF; cdr3_nt: TGTGCCACCAGCAGAGGTGGAGGGGTTGGCAATCAGCCCCAGCATTTT
d_call: .; j_call: TRBJ1-1; v_call: TRBV27; clone_size: .; cdr3_aa: CASSFRPGRAEAFF; cdr3_nt: TGTGCCAGCAGTTTCAGGCCCGGGAGGGCTGAAGCTTTCTTT
d_call: .; j_call: TRBJ1-1; v_call: TRBV5-6; clone_size: few; cdr3_aa: CASSLDTMNTEAFF; cdr3_nt: TGTGCCAGCAGCTTGGATACTATGAACACTGAAGCTTTCTTT
d_call: .; j_call: TRBJ1-5; v_call: TRBV6-1; clone_size: .; cdr3_aa: CASCSRRNSNQPQHF; cdr3_nt: TGTGCCAGCTGTAGCCGCAGAAATAGCAATCAGCCCCAGCATTTT
d_call: TRBD1; j_call: TRBJ2-7; v_call: TRBV2; clone_size: .; cdr3_aa: CAHVGDSSYEQYF; cdr3_nt: TGTGCCCATGTGGGGGACAGCTCCTACGAGCAGTACTTC
d_call: .; j_call: TRBJ2-3; v_call: TRBV5-4; clone_size: .; cdr3_aa: CASSLTSSTDTQYF; cdr3_nt: TGTGCCAGCAGCTTAACTAGCAGCACAGATACGCAGTATTTT
d_call: TRBD1; j_call: TRBJ1-4; v_call: TRBV6-5; clone_size: few; cdr3_aa: CASSSRGFVNEKLFF; cdr3_nt: TGTGCCAGCAGTTCCAGGGGGTTCGTTAATGAAAAACTGTTTTTT
d_call: TRBD1; j_call: TRBJ1-1; v_call: TRBV5-4; clone_size: .; cdr3_aa: CASSTGQVGENTEAFF; cdr3_nt: TGTGCCAGCAGCACCGGACAGGTGGGGGAGAACACTGAAGCTTTCTTT
d_call: TRBD2; j_call: TRBJ2-3; v_call: TRBV13; clone_size: .; cdr3_aa: CASSSPGVAGADTQYF; cdr3_nt: TGTGCCAGCAGCTCCCCCGGGGTAGCGGGGGCAGATACGCAGTATTTT
d_call: TRBD2; j_call: TRBJ2-1; v_call: TRBV18; clone_size: .; cdr3_aa: CASSPRTSGTYNEQFF; cdr3_nt: TGTGCCAGCTCACCACGGACTAGCGGGACTTACAATGAGCAGTTCTTC
d_call: .; j_call: TRBJ1-1; v_call: TRBV5-1; clone_size: .; cdr3_aa: CASSPLTGLNTEAFF; cdr3_nt: TGCGCCAGCAGCCCATTAACAGGGTTGAACACTGAAGCTTTCTTT
d_call: .; j_call: TRBJ2-7; v_call: TRBV15; clone_size: few; cdr3_aa: CATSISRSYTYEQYF; cdr3_nt: TGTGCCACCAGCATTTCCAGGTCATACACCTACGAGCAGTACTTC
d_call: TRBD1; j_call: TRBJ1-2; v_call: TRBV4-1; clone_size: few; cdr3_aa: CASSQDGGTGFFRGYTF; cdr3_nt: TGCGCCAGCAGCCAAGATGGGGGGACAGGATTCTTTCGGGGCTACACCTTC
d_call: .; j_call: TRBJ1-5; v_call: TRBV30; clone_size: few; cdr3_aa: CAWSGGQGVQPQHF; cdr3_nt: TGTGCCTGGAGTGGTGGGCAGGGTGTACAGCCCCAGCATTTT